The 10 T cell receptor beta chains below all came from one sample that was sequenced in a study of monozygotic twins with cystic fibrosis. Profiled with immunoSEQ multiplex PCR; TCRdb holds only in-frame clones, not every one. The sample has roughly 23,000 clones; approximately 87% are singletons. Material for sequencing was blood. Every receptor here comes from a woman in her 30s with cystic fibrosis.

CDR3 amino acids: CASSSGGGGTGELFF. The CDR3 nucleotides read TGTGCCAGCAGTTCAGGGGGCGGTGGCACCGGGGAGCTGTTTTTT. The chain recombines TRBV6-5 with TRBJ2-2; 8 bases line up with TRBD1. Germline CDR1 reads MNHEY; CDR2 reads SVGAGI. After removal of 4 bases from V and 4 bases from J, the junction contained 5 bases not matched to a gene. This CDR3 is built from 15 residues.

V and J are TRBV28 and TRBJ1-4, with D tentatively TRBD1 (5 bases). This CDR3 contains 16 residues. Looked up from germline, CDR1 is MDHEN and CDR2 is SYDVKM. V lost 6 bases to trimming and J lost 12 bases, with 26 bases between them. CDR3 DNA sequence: TGTGCCAGCAGCCCTCGCGTCCCAGGGCGGAAAGAGGAACTGTTTTTT. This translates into CASSPRVPGRKEELFF. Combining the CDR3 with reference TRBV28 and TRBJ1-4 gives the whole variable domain DVKVTQSSRYLVKRTGEKVFLECVQDMDHENMFWYRQDPGLGLRLIYFSYDVKMKEKGDIPEGYSVSREKKERFSLILESASTNQTSMYLCASSPRVPGRKEELFFGSGTQLSVL.

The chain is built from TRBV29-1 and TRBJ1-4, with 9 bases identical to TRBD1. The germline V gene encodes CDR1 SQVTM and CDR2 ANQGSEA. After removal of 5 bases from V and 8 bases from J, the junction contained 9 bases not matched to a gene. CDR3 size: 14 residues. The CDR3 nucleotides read TGCAGCGTTTACACGGGGACAGGGTCAGAAAAACTGTTTTTT. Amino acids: CSVYTGTGSEKLFF.

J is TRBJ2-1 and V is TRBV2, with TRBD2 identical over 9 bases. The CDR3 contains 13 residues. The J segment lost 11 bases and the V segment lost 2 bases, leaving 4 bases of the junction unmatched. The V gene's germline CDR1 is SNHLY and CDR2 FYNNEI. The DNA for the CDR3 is TGTGCCAGCAGTGAATTAGCGGGGGCCCAGCAGTTCTTC. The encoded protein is CASSELAGAQQFF.

The CDR3 sequence is CASSIDAGQGNYGYTF. In DNA form, the CDR3 reads TGTGCCAGTAGTATAGACGCCGGACAGGGGAACTATGGCTACACCTTC. J is TRBJ1-2 and V is TRBV19; TRBD1 matches 9 bases. The V and J ends lost 0 bases and 2 bases, in that order; junction bases with no gene match: 4. Germline lookup yields CDR1 LNHDA and CDR2 SQIVND (reference sequence). The CDR3 has 16 residues.

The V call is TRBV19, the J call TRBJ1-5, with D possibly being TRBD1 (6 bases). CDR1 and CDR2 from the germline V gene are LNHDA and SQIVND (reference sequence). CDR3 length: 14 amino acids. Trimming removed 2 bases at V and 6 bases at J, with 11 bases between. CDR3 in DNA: TGTGCCAGTAGTATATCACAGGGAGGTCAGCCCCAGCATTTT. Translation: CASSISQGGQPQHF.

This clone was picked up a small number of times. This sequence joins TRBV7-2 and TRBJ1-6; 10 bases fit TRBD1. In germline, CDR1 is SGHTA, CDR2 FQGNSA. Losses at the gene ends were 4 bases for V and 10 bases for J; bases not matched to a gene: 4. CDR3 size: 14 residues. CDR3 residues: CASSSTGGGSPLHF. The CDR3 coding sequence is TGTGCCAGCAGCTCGACAGGGGGCGGCTCACCCCTCCACTTT.

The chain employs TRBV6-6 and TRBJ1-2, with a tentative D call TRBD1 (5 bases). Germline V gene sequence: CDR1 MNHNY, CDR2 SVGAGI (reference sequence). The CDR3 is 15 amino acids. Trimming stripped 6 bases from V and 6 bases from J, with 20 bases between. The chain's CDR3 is CASRTRAGISDGYTF. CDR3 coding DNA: TGTGCCAGCAGAACCCGTGCAGGGATTTCGGATGGCTACACCTTC.

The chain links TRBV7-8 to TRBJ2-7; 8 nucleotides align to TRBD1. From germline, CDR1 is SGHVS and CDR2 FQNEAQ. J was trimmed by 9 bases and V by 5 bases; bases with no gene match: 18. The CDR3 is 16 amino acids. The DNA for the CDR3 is TGTGCCAGCAGCCCAAATTTGGGACAGGTCCACACGAGGCAGTACTTC. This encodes CASSPNLGQVHTRQYF.

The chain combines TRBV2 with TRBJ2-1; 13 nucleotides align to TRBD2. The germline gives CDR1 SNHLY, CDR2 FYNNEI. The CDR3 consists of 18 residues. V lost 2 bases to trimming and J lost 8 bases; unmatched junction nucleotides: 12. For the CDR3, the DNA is TGTGCCAGCAGTGAACTCGAACTAGCGGGGGGGCCTTGGGATGAGCAGTTCTTC. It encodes CASSELELAGGPWDEQFF.